Described below is a single TCR beta chain sequence and its context. Its antigen is unidentified. These data originate in a study of T cell responses to AZD1222 COVID-19 vaccine. Across the whole study: Pooling covered second doses at about 4 or about 12 weeks. Study results and limitations: Of the AZD1222 recipients, only five to seven were seropositive at baseline. Spike as a whole was targeted by vaccine-associated CD4 TCRs, dominant at 160-218 and 743-854. The donor group comprised mostly white British people and more females; the analysis possibly underestimated clonal diversity.

Here immunoSEQ multiplex PCR was the method, and the copy in TCRdb shows in-frame clones only, minus some. Here the sample spans about 88,000 clones, approximately 90% being singletons. Germline values: CDR1 SGHRS, CDR2 YFSETQ. V shed 1 base and J shed 5 bases, with 10 bases lying between them. The CDR3 consists of 13 residues. The source material was peripheral blood, sampled on day 0 of AZD1222 vaccination. The chain uses TRBV5-1 and TRBJ2-7, with a possible D match to TRBD2 (5 bases). The sequence was collected from an adult in good health. The CDR3 protein is CASSLTRADEQYF. The CDR3, as DNA: TGCGCCAGCAGCTTGACTAGAGCGGACGAGCAGTACTTC.